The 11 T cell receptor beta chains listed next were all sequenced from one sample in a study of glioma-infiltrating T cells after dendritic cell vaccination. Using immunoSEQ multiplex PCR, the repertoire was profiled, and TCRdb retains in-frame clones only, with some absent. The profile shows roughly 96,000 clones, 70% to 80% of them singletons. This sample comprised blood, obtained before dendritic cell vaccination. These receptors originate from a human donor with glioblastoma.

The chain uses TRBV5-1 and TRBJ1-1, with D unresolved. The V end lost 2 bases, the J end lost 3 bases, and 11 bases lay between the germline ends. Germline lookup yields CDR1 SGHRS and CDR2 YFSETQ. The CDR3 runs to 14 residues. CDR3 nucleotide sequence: TGCGCCAGCAGCTTTATTACGAGAGACACTGAAGCTTTCTTT. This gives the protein CASSFITRDTEAFF.

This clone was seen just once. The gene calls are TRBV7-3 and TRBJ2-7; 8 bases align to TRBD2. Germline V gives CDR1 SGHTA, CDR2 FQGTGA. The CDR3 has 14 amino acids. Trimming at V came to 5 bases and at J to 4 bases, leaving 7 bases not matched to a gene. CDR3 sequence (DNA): TGTGCCAGCAGCCCCTCCGGGGGGGCTTACGAGCAGTACTTC. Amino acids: CASSPSGGAYEQYF.

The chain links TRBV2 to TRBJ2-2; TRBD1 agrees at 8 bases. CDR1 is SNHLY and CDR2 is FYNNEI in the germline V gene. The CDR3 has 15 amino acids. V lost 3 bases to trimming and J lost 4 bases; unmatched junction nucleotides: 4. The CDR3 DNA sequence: TGTGCCAGCAGTGAGGACAGGGCCGGCACCGGGGAGCTGTTTTTT. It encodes CASSEDRAGTGELFF.

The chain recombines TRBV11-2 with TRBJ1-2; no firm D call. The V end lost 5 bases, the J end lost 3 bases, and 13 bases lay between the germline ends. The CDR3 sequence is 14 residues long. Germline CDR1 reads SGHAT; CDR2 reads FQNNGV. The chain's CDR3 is CASSPGWAYYGYTF. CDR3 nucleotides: TGTGCCAGCAGCCCGGGGTGGGCTTACTATGGCTACACCTTC.

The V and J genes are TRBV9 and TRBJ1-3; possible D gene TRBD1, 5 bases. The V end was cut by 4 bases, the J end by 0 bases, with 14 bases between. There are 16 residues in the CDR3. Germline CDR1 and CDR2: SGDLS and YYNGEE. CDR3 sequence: CASSTNRQSSGNTIYF. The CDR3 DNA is TGTGCCAGCAGCACTAACAGGCAAAGCTCTGGAAACACCATATATTTT.

The CDR3 DNA reads as TGTGCCAGCAGCCCCCAGGCGGGAGTCATAGAGACCCAGTACTTC. Protein sequence: CASSPQAGVIETQYF. The V gene is TRBV7-9, the J gene TRBJ2-5; the match to TRBD2 covers 7 bases. After removal of 5 bases from V and 4 bases from J, the junction contained 10 bases not matched to a gene. CDR3 length: 15 residues. Germline-derived CDR1 and CDR2 are SEHNR and FQNEAQ (reference sequence).

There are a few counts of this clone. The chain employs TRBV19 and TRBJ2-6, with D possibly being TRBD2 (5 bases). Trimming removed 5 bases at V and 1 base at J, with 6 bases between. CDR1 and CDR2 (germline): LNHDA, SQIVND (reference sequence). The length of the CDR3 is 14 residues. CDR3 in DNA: TGTGCCAGTAGTTCGGGGTCTGGGGCCAACGTCCTGACTTTC. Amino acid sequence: CASSSGSGANVLTF.

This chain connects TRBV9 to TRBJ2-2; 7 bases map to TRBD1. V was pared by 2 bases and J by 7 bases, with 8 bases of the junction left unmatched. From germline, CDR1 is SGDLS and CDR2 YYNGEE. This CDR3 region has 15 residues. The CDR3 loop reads CASSVRQGPGGELFF. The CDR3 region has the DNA TGTGCCAGCAGCGTCCGACAGGGCCCGGGCGGGGAGCTGTTTTTT.

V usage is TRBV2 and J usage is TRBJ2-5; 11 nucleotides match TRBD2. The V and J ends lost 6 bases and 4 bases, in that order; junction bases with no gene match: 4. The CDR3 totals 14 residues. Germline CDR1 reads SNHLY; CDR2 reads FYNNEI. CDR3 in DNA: TGTGCCAGCAGCCCCGGGACTAGCGGAGAGACCCAGTACTTC. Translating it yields CASSPGTSGETQYF.

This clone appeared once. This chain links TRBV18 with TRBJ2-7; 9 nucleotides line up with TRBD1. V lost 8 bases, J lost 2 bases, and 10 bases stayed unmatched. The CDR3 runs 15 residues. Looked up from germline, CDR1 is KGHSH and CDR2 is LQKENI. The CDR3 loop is CASPYSGTGTYEQYF. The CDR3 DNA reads TGTGCCAGCCCCTACTCTGGGACAGGGACCTACGAGCAGTACTTC.

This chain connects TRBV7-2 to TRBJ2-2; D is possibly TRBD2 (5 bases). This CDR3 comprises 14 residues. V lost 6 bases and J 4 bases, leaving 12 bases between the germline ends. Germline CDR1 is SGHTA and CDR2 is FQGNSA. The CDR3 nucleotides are TGTGCCAGCAGGCTAAAACTAGGCACCGGGGAGCTGTTTTTT. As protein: CASRLKLGTGELFF.